These T cell receptor beta chains were read from a single sample in a study of blood T cell repertoires in COVID-19. TCRdb's table, derived via immunoSEQ multiplex PCR, lists solely in-frame clones and lacks some. The sample carries about 260,000 clones, around 86% recorded once. The specimen sequenced was peripheral blood. These receptors all stem from a woman aged 35 to 49 who had recovered from COVID-19. CDR3s include the opening cysteine and the closing phenylalanine or tryptophan. The D gene is left open where the match is weak. Clone size appears in some rows only: once, few, many, or a class for an expanded clone.

j_gene,d_gene,abundance,v_gene,CDR3aa,CDR3nt
TRBJ2-5,NA,NA,TRBV7-2,CASSPGFTETQYF,TGTGCCAGCAGCCCAGGGTTTACGGAGACCCAGTACTTC
TRBJ2-1,TRBD1,NA,TRBV7-9,CASSPRQGRGNEQFF,TGTGCCAGCAGCCCCCGACAGGGAAGGGGGAATGAGCAGTTCTTC
TRBJ1-5,NA,NA,TRBV6-5,CASSLDGDQPQHF,TGTGCCAGCAGTCTGGACGGGGATCAGCCCCAGCATTTT
TRBJ1-5,NA,NA,TRBV19,CASSMGNGGNQPQHF,TGTGCCAGTAGTATGGGGAACGGGGGCAATCAGCCCCAGCATTTT
TRBJ2-7,NA,once,TRBV5-4,CASSFPSTGPHEQYF,TGTGCCAGCAGCTTCCCGTCGACAGGTCCCCACGAGCAGTACTTC
TRBJ2-3,TRBD2,NA,TRBV27,CASSFSGLPNLSTDTQYF,TGTGCCAGCAGTTTTTCGGGACTACCGAACTTATCAACAGATACGCAGTATTTT
TRBJ2-1,NA,once,TRBV19,CASSVDRDSHNEQFF,TGTGCCAGTAGTGTAGACCGGGACTCTCACAATGAGCAGTTCTTC
TRBJ2-5,TRBD2,NA,TRBV7-9,CASSLLAGLQETQYF,TGTGCCAGCAGCTTACTAGCGGGGCTGCAAGAGACCCAGTACTTC
TRBJ2-2,NA,NA,TRBV5-1,CASSLGQTANTGELFF,TGCGCCAGCAGCTTGGGGCAGACAGCGAACACCGGGGAGCTGTTTTTT
TRBJ1-4,NA,NA,TRBV25-1,CASSRTEGNEKLFF,TGTGCCAGCAGCCGGACAGAGGGTAATGAAAAACTGTTTTTT
TRBJ2-7,NA,NA,TRBV5-1,CASSPISSYEQYF,TGCGCCAGCAGCCCTATTAGCTCCTACGAGCAGTACTTC
TRBJ2-7,TRBD2,NA,TRBV3-1/TRBV3-2,CASSRTGTRPREQYF,TGTGCCAGCAGCCGAACCGGGACTAGACCCCGGGAGCAGTACTTC
TRBJ1-1,NA,NA,TRBV30,CAWSVQTGRTEAFF,TGTGCCTGGAGTGTACAGACGGGGAGGACTGAAGCTTTCTTT
TRBJ1-1,NA,NA,TRBV3-1/TRBV3-2,CASSRYSGTEAFF,TGTGCCAGCAGCCGATACAGCGGAACTGAAGCTTTCTTT
TRBJ1-2,NA,NA,TRBV2,CASSGEGYGYTF,TGTGCCAGCAGTGGGGAGGGCTATGGCTACACCTTC
TRBJ2-4,TRBD1,NA,TRBV7-9,CASSGRDSKNIQYF,TGTGCCAGCAGCGGCCGGGACAGCAAAAACATTCAGTACTTC
TRBJ2-7,NA,few,TRBV7-8,CASRMDLSYEQYF,TGTGCCAGCAGGATGGACTTGTCCTACGAGCAGTACTTC
TRBJ1-2,TRBD1,NA,TRBV5-1,CASSSRTGRSYGYTF,TGCGCCAGCAGCTCGCGGACAGGGAGGTCCTATGGCTACACCTTC
TRBJ1-6,NA,NA,TRBV28,CASSAPPGTLYNSPLHF,TGTGCCAGCAGTGCCCCCCCCGGGACACTCTATAATTCACCCCTCCACTTT
TRBJ2-7,TRBD1,NA,TRBV5-4,CASSPGSGQDVYEQYF,TGTGCCAGCAGCCCCGGTTCAGGACAGGACGTCTACGAGCAGTACTTC
TRBJ2-1,TRBD1,NA,TRBV30,CAWNRGLYDEQFF,TGTGCCTGGAACAGGGGGTTGTACGATGAGCAGTTCTTC
TRBJ1-2,TRBD1,NA,TRBV9,CASSPRQGVEGYTF,TGTGCCAGCAGCCCGAGACAGGGGGTAGAAGGCTACACCTTC
TRBJ1-1,TRBD1,NA,TRBV7-3,CASSPDRGRFTEAFF,TGTGCCAGCAGCCCGGACAGGGGGCGATTCACTGAAGCTTTCTTT
TRBJ1-2,TRBD1,NA,TRBV2,CASSAERQGYGYTF,TGTGCCAGCAGCGCAGAACGACAGGGCTATGGCTACACCTTC
TRBJ1-1,NA,NA,TRBV12-2,CASRPPGVTEAFF,TGTGCAAGTCGTCCTCCAGGGGTGACTGAAGCTTTCTTT
TRBJ1-2,NA,few,TRBV11-1,CASSLGGTLHGYTF,TGTGCCAGCAGCTTAGGTGGCACACTACATGGCTACACCTTC
TRBJ2-6,NA,few,TRBV5-1,CASSSQASGANVLTF,TGCGCCAGCAGCTCGCAAGCCTCTGGGGCCAACGTCCTGACTTTC
TRBJ2-7,TRBD2,NA,TRBV7-9,CASSLASGESYEQYF,TGTGCCAGCAGCTTGGCTAGCGGGGAATCCTACGAGCAGTACTTC
TRBJ1-1,NA,NA,TRBV5-1,CASSHGGEAFF,TGCGCCAGCAGCCACGGGGGTGAAGCTTTCTTT
TRBJ1-1,TRBD1,NA,TRBV7-9,CASIGDRPNTEAFF,TGTGCCAGCATAGGGGACAGACCGAACACTGAAGCTTTCTTT
TRBJ1-2,TRBD1,NA,TRBV5-1,CASSLRVSDRGRYGYTF,TGCGCCAGCAGCTTGAGGGTCTCGGACAGGGGGCGGTATGGCTACACCTTC
TRBJ2-3,TRBD2,once,TRBV28,CASSQSGLAGDTQYF,TGTGCCAGCAGCCAATCAGGACTAGCGGGGGATACGCAGTATTTT
TRBJ2-3,TRBD2,NA,TRBV9,CASSKGAGTPSTDTQYF,TGTGCCAGCAGCAAAGGAGCGGGGACCCCTAGCACAGATACGCAGTATTTT
TRBJ1-4,TRBD1,once,TRBV13,CASSESGQGAEKLFF,TGTGCCAGCAGTGAATCCGGACAGGGGGCCGAAAAACTGTTTTTT
TRBJ1-2,TRBD1,NA,TRBV10-3,CAISAGGYGLGYTF,TGTGCCATCAGCGCAGGGGGCTATGGGTTGGGCTACACCTTC
TRBJ2-3,NA,NA,TRBV10-2,CASSLTGGDTQYF,TGCGCCAGCAGTCTAACCGGAGGAGATACGCAGTATTTT
TRBJ1-1,NA,NA,TRBV9,CASSVDPGRGTEAFF,TGTGCCAGCAGCGTAGATCCAGGGAGGGGAACTGAAGCTTTCTTT
TRBJ2-7,TRBD1,NA,TRBV2,CASSARDRSSYEQYF,TGTGCCAGCAGCGCGAGGGACAGGAGCTCCTACGAGCAGTACTTC
TRBJ1-4,TRBD1,few,TRBV10-1,CASGQTGANEKLFF,TGCGCCAGCGGACAAACAGGGGCTAATGAAAAACTGTTTTTT
TRBJ2-4,NA,few,TRBV15,CATRAQEGAKNIQYF,TGTGCCACCAGGGCCCAAGAGGGAGCCAAAAACATTCAGTACTTC
TRBJ1-2,NA,once,TRBV18,CASSPGTPRGNYGYTF,TGTGCCAGCTCACCCGGTACTCCCAGGGGAAACTATGGCTACACCTTC
TRBJ1-1,NA,NA,TRBV6-5,CASSLPLQGNTEAFF,TGTGCCAGCAGCCTCCCCCTCCAGGGGAACACTGAAGCTTTCTTT
TRBJ2-6,NA,NA,TRBV5-1,CASSLLGAGANVLTF,TGCGCCAGCAGCTTGCTAGGGGCTGGGGCCAACGTCCTGACTTTC
TRBJ1-2,NA,NA,TRBV7-2,CASSLSEYGVFTF,TGTGCCAGCAGCTTATCGGAGTACGGGGTTTTCACCTTC
TRBJ1-3,TRBD1,NA,TRBV18,CASSPLQGDGNTIYF,TGTGCCAGCTCACCCCTTCAGGGGGACGGAAACACCATATATTTT
TRBJ2-3,NA,NA,TRBV3-1/TRBV3-2,CASSLLWGSRDTQYF,TGTGCCAGCAGCCTACTTTGGGGCTCTCGAGATACGCAGTATTTT
TRBJ1-2,NA,few,TRBV19,CASSLDILPLYGYTF,TGTGCCAGTAGTCTCGACATCCTCCCCCTGTATGGCTACACCTTC
TRBJ1-2,TRBD1,once,TRBV5-1,CASSESPGTAYGYTF,TGCGCCAGCAGCGAGTCCCCCGGGACAGCGTATGGCTACACCTTC
TRBJ2-5,NA,NA,TRBV4-1,CASSLGPGAGQETQYF,TGCGCCAGCAGCCTCGGTCCGGGAGCGGGCCAAGAGACCCAGTACTTC
TRBJ1-2,NA,NA,TRBV15,CATSRDVEGHYGYTF,TGTGCCACCAGCAGAGATGTGGAGGGCCACTATGGCTACACCTTC
TRBJ1-2,TRBD1,NA,TRBV20-1,CSASKDRESYTF,TGCAGTGCTAGTAAGGACAGGGAGAGCTACACCTTC